Only one count was recorded for the clone carrying this T cell receptor beta chain. The entry originates in a study of blood T cell repertoires in COVID-19. Study-wide context: The cDNA or gDNA used as material had been derived from T cells, B-cell-depleted T cells, or PBMCs.

The germline V and J ends were trimmed by 0 bases and 0 bases, with 9 bases remaining between them. The CDR3 has 16 amino acids. Germline V lookup: CDR1 SGHVS, CDR2 FQNEAQ. The method was immunoSEQ multiplex PCR; TCRdb's version includes in-frame clones alone and lacks a portion of them. The table lists about 180,000 clones, about 91% of them singletons. The rearrangement links TRBV7-8 to TRBJ1-3; D is unclear. The sample comprised PBMCs or T cells enriched from blood (not recorded which). The TCR comes from a middle-aged woman with acute COVID-19. The CDR3 region is CASSLAQADSGNTIYF. In DNA form, the CDR3 reads TGTGCCAGCAGCTTAGCGCAGGCAGACTCTGGAAACACCATATATTTT. The full variable domain, in which reference TRBV7-8 and TRBJ1-3 provide the parts outside the CDR3, is GAGVSQSPRYKVAKRGQDVALRCDPISGHVSLFWYQQALGQGPEFLTYFQNEAQLDKSGLPSDRFFAERPEGSVSTLKIQRTQQEDSAVYLCASSLAQADSGNTIYFGEGSWLTVV.